This record concerns one T cell receptor (beta chain) sequence. As handled by the study authors: From reference gene primer amplification, estimates of nucleated cell counts were derived. The repertoire was sequenced with immunoSEQ multiplex PCR; TCRdb's copy has only in-frame clones and lacks some. That table gives V, J and clone size, and the DNA gave D and trimming. This sample has about 210,000 clones; 70% to 90% occur once, and the top ten carry around 23%. V shed 0 bases and J shed 1 base, with 22 bases lying between them. The germline CDR1 and CDR2 sequences are SGHTS and YDEGEE. This CDR3 has 19 amino acids. The data stem from a study of blood T cell repertoires in COVID-19. Overall study context: The study drew acute and convalescent COVID-19 samples from the United States, Italy and Spain.

This clonotype was obtained from a woman in her forties in a cohort exposed to, infected with or recovered from COVID-19 (not recorded which). This chain joins TRBV5-8 and TRBJ2-5, with a tentative D call TRBD1 (5 bases). The material sequenced was PBMCs or T cells enriched from blood (not recorded which). The CDR3 spells CASSLGPGSGPQTQETQYF. In DNA, the CDR3 is TGTGCCAGCAGCTTGGGTCCAGGGTCCGGCCCTCAAACCCAAGAGACCCAGTACTTC.